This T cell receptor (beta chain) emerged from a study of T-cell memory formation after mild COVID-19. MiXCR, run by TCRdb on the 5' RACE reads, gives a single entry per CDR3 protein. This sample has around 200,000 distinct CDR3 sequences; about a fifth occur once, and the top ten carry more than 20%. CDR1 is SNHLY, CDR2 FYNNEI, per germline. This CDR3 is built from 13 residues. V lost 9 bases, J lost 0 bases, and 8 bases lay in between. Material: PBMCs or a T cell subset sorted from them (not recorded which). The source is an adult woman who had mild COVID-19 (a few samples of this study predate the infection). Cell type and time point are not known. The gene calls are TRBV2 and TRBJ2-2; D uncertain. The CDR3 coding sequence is TGTGCCAGTTCAACAGCGAACACCGGGGAGCTGTTTTTT. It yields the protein CASSTANTGELFF. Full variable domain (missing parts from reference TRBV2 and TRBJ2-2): EPEVTQTPSHQVTQMGQEVILRCVPISNHLYFYWYRQILGQKVEFLVSFYNNEISEKSEIFDDQFSVERPDGSNFTLKIRSTKLEDSAMYFCASSTANTGELFFGEGSRLTVL.